Detailed here is one T cell receptor beta chain. Its matching antigen is unknown. The CDR3 is 14 residues long. V shed 1 base and J shed 2 bases, with 8 bases lying between them. The data belong to a study of OX40 agonist ivuxolimab in advanced cancers. Study details: Prior checkpoint blockade (anti-PD-1, anti-PD-L1 or anti-CTLA-4) was permitted; around 39% had it.

Sequencing was performed with immunoSEQ multiplex PCR; in TCRdb, only in-frame clones are kept and a portion is missing. The sample shows over 25,000 clones, around 84% of them seen only once. The study's findings and limits: In the expanded peripheral T cells, antigen specificity was never determined.

The source was CD4+ or CD8+ T cells sorted from blood, collected in a trial of the OX40 agonist ivuxolimab. This chain connects TRBV23-1 to TRBJ2-5, with a tentative D call TRBD1 (6 bases). TRBV23-1 is treated as an ORF (open reading frame) with a function not yet certain. The source of this sequence is an adult with an advanced solid tumor such as melanoma, head and neck, liver or kidney cancer. The CDR3 protein is CASSQWGPQETQYF. DNA of the CDR3: TGCGCCAGCAGTCAATGGGGGCCACAAGAGACCCAGTACTTC.